The clone carrying this TCR beta chain came up a few times. This entry is derived from a study of blood T cell repertoires in COVID-19. Whole-study context: T cells, B-cell-depleted T cells, or PBMCs provided the cDNA or gDNA that served as material.

The CDR3 sequence is 14 residues long. CDR1 is SGHVS and CDR2 is FNYEAQ in the germline V gene. V lost 7 bases and J 0 bases, leaving 13 bases between the germline ends. Only in-frame clones appear in the TCRdb table, and some are missing; sequencing was by immunoSEQ multiplex PCR. Of tens of thousands of clones listed, around 90% were seen once; the top ten hold about 3%. The sequencing input was peripheral blood. This chain links TRBV7-6 with TRBJ2-7, with a possible D match to TRBD1 (6 bases). The sequence was obtained from a human donor in a cohort sampled during active COVID-19. The DNA of the CDR3 is TGTGCCAGCACACCACGGGACAACTCCTACGAGCAGTACTTC. Residues: CASTPRDNSYEQYF. Drawing the rest from reference TRBV7-6 and TRBJ2-7, the complete variable domain is GAGVSQSPRYKVTKRGQDVALRCDPISGHVSLYWYRQALGQGPEFLTYFNYEAQQDKSGLPNDRFSAERPEGSISTLTIQRTEQRDSAMYRCASTPRDNSYEQYFGPGTRLTVT.